This paragraph covers one T cell receptor (beta chain) sequence. In the authors' methods: Estimation of nucleated cell counts relied on the amplification of reference gene primers. The method was immunoSEQ multiplex PCR; TCRdb's version includes in-frame clones alone and lacks a portion of them. Clone size and the V and J calls come from that table; the DNA yielded D and trimming. The sample includes approximately 250,000 clones, about 89% seen only once; the top ten take 8.5% to 9%. This sample was included in a study of blood T cell repertoires in COVID-19. Study summary: Material from acute and convalescent COVID-19 was sourced from the United States, Italy and Spain. From T cells, B-cell-depleted T cells, or PBMCs came the material, which was cDNA or gDNA.

Per the germline V gene, CDR1 is SGHTA and CDR2 is FQGTGA. This CDR3 contains 17 residues. Deletions cut 5 bases from V and 4 bases from J, with 18 bases between. The receptor was derived from a middle-aged man with active or convalescent COVID-19. Sequencing was done on a sample of peripheral blood. The chain recombines TRBV7-3 with TRBJ1-6, with a possible D match to TRBD1 (6 bases). The DNA for the CDR3 is TGTGCCAGCAGCCCACAACCCCGGACAGAGTATAATTCACCCCTCCACTTT. The encoded protein is CASSPQPRTEYNSPLHF.